This T cell receptor beta chain emerged from a study of T cell responses to AZD1222 COVID-19 vaccine. This clone showed up just once. The antigen is not known. Study-wide results and caveats: Within unmutated variant regions lay the reported targets of nearly half of spike-specific TCRs.

Assay: immunoSEQ multiplex PCR; the TCRdb copy retains only in-frame clones and omits some. The sample has about 140,000 clones, around 90% seen once; the top ten hold roughly 3.1%. V lost 5 bases and J lost 13; bases outside the gene matches: 7. CDR3 length: 12 amino acids. Germline V gene sequence: CDR1 MNHEY, CDR2 SMNVEV (reference sequence). The input for sequencing was peripheral blood, taken on day 0 of AZD1222 vaccination. The origin of this receptor is an adult in good health. V usage is TRBV27 and J usage is TRBJ2-2; TRBD1 matches at 7 bases. The chain's CDR3 is CASSPRQGWLFF. In DNA, the CDR3 is TGTGCCAGCAGTCCCAGACAGGGTTGGCTGTTTTTT.